The T cell receptor (beta chain) under discussion was sequenced for a study of Graves' ophthalmopathy and Graves' hyperthyroidism. CDR3 length equals 17 residues. The trim removed 6 bases at V and 3 bases at J, leaving 13 bases unmatched. Per germline, CDR1 SNHLY and CDR2 FYNNEI. Using RNA transcripts, the TCR beta CDR3 regions were amplified. Amplification began with first-round RT-PCR using HTBI primers, then second-round multiplex PCR was performed. TCRdb passed the multiplex PCR reads through MiXCR, listing each CDR3 protein once. The sample lists around 600,000 distinct CDR3 sequences, just over 40% occurring once. This clonotype was seen at least ten times.

This receptor was identified in an adult man with Graves' ophthalmopathy. The sequenced sample was peripheral blood. This rearrangement joins TRBV2 to TRBJ1-2; TRBD1 aligns across 10 bases. Here the CDR3 DNA reads TGTGCCAGCAGACGACTGGGACAGGGGACTTATCACTATGGCTACACCTTC. Protein product: CASRRLGQGTYHYGYTF.